This TCR beta chain was recovered during a study of shared clonotypes between healthy human individuals (dated by TCRdb to between 2020 and 2021). For context, the study as a whole: The cohort included a few men and a couple of women between 18 and 49 years of age. Per donor, three plates each were used for CD4 naive and CD4 memory, two for CD8 naive, and one for CD8 memory. Blood TCR repertoires of about five healthy adults were deeply sequenced to estimate repertoire size and the extent of clonotype sharing between individuals. Different laboratories and diverse techniques were used to prepare libraries and sequence TCR repertoires, to increase sequencing depth and limit assay-specific biases. Each donor's leukapheresis produced roughly between about 0.9 and 9.5 billion PBMCs.

Concerning this clone itself: Its antigen is currently not known. Per-nucleotide qualities are absent, and no much larger clonotype sits a single base away. The same CDR3 is also encoded by other DNA sequences in this sample.

The donors were healthy, HIV-negative adults with no recently reported acute infections or vaccinations. Every donor was a Caucasian adult living in Nashville, Tennessee, USA. CD4+ T cells were enriched by magnetic negative selection, after which naive cells were positively selected on CD45RA and the negative fraction was taken as the memory subset. Blood was collected by leukapheresis, and PBMCs were isolated by Ficoll-Histopaque density gradient centrifugation and then cryopreserved in liquid nitrogen vapor phase. Analytical flow cytometry was used to check the purity and quantity of each magnetically sorted T cell population. Genomic DNA was isolated from every sorted fraction and measured by UV absorbance on a Nanodrop 2000c. Paper-wide results and their limitations: Naive subsets generally had larger estimated clonotype richness than memory subsets did. Sampling was restricted to blood, and TCR repertoires in tissue are likely to differ from TCR repertoires in blood. The genetic and exposure-history diversity represented was limited by the small number of donors. Compared with non-shared clonotypes, the clonotypes found in all four sorted-subset donors had higher generation probabilities. Based on pairwise subsampling, the degree of clonotype sharing among donors was expected to be affected by sequencing depth. Even with the large sequencing depth, rarefaction of the sorted-subset datasets indicated that sequencing was incomplete. Across a few donors, 5% to 6% of naive CD4, roughly 3.5% of naive CD8, 2% to 2.5% of memory CD4, and about 0.4% of memory CD8 clonotypes were shared.

Its CDR3 holds 14 amino acids, cysteine through phenylalanine. Just CDR3 DNA is preserved here, 42 bases in frame from base 1. V was cut back by 0 bases and J by 0 bases, leaving a gap of 7 bases between them. From a lookup of the germline V gene, CDR1 and CDR2 are SGHRS and YFSETQ. TCR CDR3 regions were amplified from genomic DNA by multiplex PCR using the deep immunoSEQ assay. Genomic DNA extracted from each cell subset was distributed evenly over all wells of several immunoSEQ 96-well plates, and each plate served as one replicate. For sorted subsets, each replicate PCR was loaded with roughly 190 ng genomic DNA, equivalent to 25,000 to 35,000 T cell genomes. The purified libraries were quantified using a Qubit 3.0 fluorometer, sized with a Bioanalyzer 2100, and then quantified again using the KAPA Library Quantification kit. A separate single-read 150-cycle Illumina NextSeq 550 flow cell was used to sequence each immunoSEQ 96-well plate. Regarding the original processing steps: Because the immunoSEQ output held only junctional sequences and lacked quality scores, the filtering could not match the filtering applied to full-length reads. To assign V/J genes and CDR3, sequences were annotated using PyIR, a Python wrapper for IgBLAST v1.9, with IMGT germline references. Reads with weak V/J assignments (E-value above 1e-6), missing CDR3, stop codons, out-of-frame junctions, or ambiguous translated residues were removed. V3J clonotypes were defined by identical inferred V gene, J gene, and CDR3 amino acid sequence. Percentage overlap between repertoires was calculated by dividing the number of shared unique clonotypes by the size of the smaller repertoire. RTK rarefaction, the Chao1 estimator, and Recon v2.1 estimates of unobserved clonotypes were used to assess repertoire richness. Generation probabilities were computed with OLGA for all TCRbeta clonotypes obtained by the gDNA method from several donors. In its TCRdb copy, this immuneACCESS table keeps in-frame sequences only and misses some clones. Where compared with another copy, unresolved V genes explain less than half of these, and the others have no known cause. That table furnishes V, J and clone size, whereas the DNA furnished D and trimming. This sample lists around 510,000 clones; around 95% were detected once. Jointly, the top ten make up under 0.065% of the sample.

The chain is made from TRBV5-1 and TRBJ2-7; the D gene cannot be resolved reliably. The receptor was derived from a young woman in good health. The specimen sequenced was naive CD4+ T cells sorted from blood. The sample's cell subset or site, from its label and the paper: CD45RA+ positively selected. The CDR3 protein sequence reads: CASSLGSGSYEQYF. In nucleotides, the sequence is TGCGCCAGCAGCTTGGGGTCGGGCTCCTACGAGCAGTACTTC.